Listed here is a single T cell receptor beta chain. Its antigen is not identified. TCRdb keeps only in-frame clones here, not all; method: immunoSEQ multiplex PCR. The sample comprises about 140,000 clones, more than 90% of which are singletons, and 1.5% to 2% rests with the top ten. The record originates from a study of T cell responses to AZD1222 COVID-19 vaccine. Study-wide points: Donor demographics were predominantly white British with a female majority; clonal diversity may be underestimated.

Source: peripheral blood, taken on day 0 of AZD1222 vaccination. The source is an adult in good health.

The CDR3 here is CASSPSGGFYNEQFF. CDR3 coding DNA: TGTGCCAGTAGTCCGTCGGGAGGATTCTACAATGAGCAGTTCTTC. This chain uses TRBV19 with TRBJ2-1; 7 nucleotides align to TRBD2. The V segment lost 5 bases and the J segment 3 bases; nucleotides outside the gene matches: 7. The CDR3 has 15 amino acids. Per germline, CDR1 LNHDA and CDR2 SQIVND (reference sequence).